Below, 18 T cell receptor beta chains from the same sample are listed, as sequenced in a study of T cells after posttransplantation cyclophosphamide. A marrow graft followed busulfan-fludarabine conditioning, with cyclophosphamide on days +3 and +4. Produced via immunoSEQ multiplex PCR; TCRdb's table is partial and in-frame only. The sample includes roughly 12,000 clones, none of them occurring once. Sequencing was performed on PBMCs, taken after allogeneic stem cell transplant with posttransplant cyclophosphamide. The source of these receptors is a female patient aged 40-49 years who received an allogeneic stem cell transplant from a related donor, was CMV-positive, and had acute GVHD only. Among the T cells, some may be from the graft donor.

This clone was seen more than once but under ten times. V gene TRBV11-3 combines with J gene TRBJ2-1; tentatively, D is TRBD2 (5 bases). Germline-derived CDR1 and CDR2 are SGHNT and YENEEA. The CDR3 covers 13 residues. Trimming removed 8 bases from V and 2 bases from J, with 10 bases in between. The CDR3 DNA reads TGTGCCAGCCAGGACTTTACCTACAATGAGCAGTTCTTC. Amino acids: CASQDFTYNEQFF.

This chain connects TRBV5-1 to TRBJ2-4; D call uncertain. The germline V and J ends were trimmed by 2 bases and 1 base, with 19 bases remaining between them. Germline V gives CDR1 SGHRS, CDR2 YFSETQ. The CDR3 runs 18 residues. The CDR3 protein is CASSFSRMGTLAKNIQYF. The CDR3 DNA reads TGCGCCAGCAGCTTCAGTCGAATGGGCACATTGGCCAAAAACATTCAGTACTTC.

The sample holds a few counts of this clone. This chain uses TRBV16 with TRBJ2-6; a weak D match, TRBD2 (5 bases). Germline V gene data show CDR1 as KGHSY and CDR2 as FQNENV. V was pared by 4 bases and J by 0 bases, with 10 bases between. The CDR3 length is 16 residues. The CDR3 coding sequence is TGTGCCAGCAGCCTCGGGGAGATCTCTGGGGCCAACGTCCTGACTTTC. Protein product: CASSLGEISGANVLTF.

This clone was found many times. The rearrangement joins TRBV19 to TRBJ1-2; weak D call: TRBD1 (6 bases). V lost 6 bases to trimming and J lost 7 bases, with 30 bases between them. Germline assignment: CDR1 LNHDA and CDR2 SQIVND (reference sequence). The CDR3 is 18 residues long. CDR3 sequence (DNA): TGTGCCAGTAGGGGACCTAACGGACGCACAGGGTATCGTGGTGGCTACACCTTC. It is translated as CASRGPNGRTGYRGGYTF.

This clone came up many times. The rearrangement links TRBV7-2 to TRBJ2-7, with a weak D call TRBD1 (6 bases). This CDR3 has 13 residues. V was trimmed by 3 bases and J by 2 bases, leaving 8 bases between them. Germline values: CDR1 SGHTA, CDR2 FQGNSA. Written as DNA, the CDR3 is TGTGCCAGCAGCTTCGAGGGGGCCTACGAGCAGTACGTC. Protein sequence: CASSFEGAYEQYV.

By sample fraction, this clone is medium-sized. The chain employs TRBV7-8 and TRBJ2-7, with 7 bases matching TRBD1. The CDR3 runs to 16 residues. CDR1 is SGHVS, CDR2 FQNEAQ, per germline. Trimming took 4 bases from V and 2 from J; bases not matched to a gene: 11. The CDR3 bases are TGTGCCAGCAGCTCAGTGCTGGACAGGAATACCTACGAGCAGTACGTC. Protein sequence: CASSSVLDRNTYEQYV.

Ten or more counts support this clone. The chain carries TRBV2 and TRBJ2-3; 16 nucleotides agree with TRBD2. J was trimmed by 4 bases and V by 6 bases; bases with no gene match: 1. Germline V CDR1 and CDR2: SNHLY, FYNNEI. CDR3 length: 15 amino acids. This CDR3 reads CASRGLAGGADTQYF. CDR3 nucleotide sequence: TGTGCCAGCAGGGGACTAGCGGGGGGGGCAGATACGCAGTATTTT.

This clone was seen at least ten times. The gene calls are TRBV6-5 and TRBJ2-3; 8 positions match TRBD1. After removal of 5 bases from V and 8 bases from J, the junction contained 9 bases not matched to a gene. Germline V gene data show CDR1 as MNHEY and CDR2 as SVGAGI. The CDR3 has 14 residues. The CDR3 DNA sequence: TGTGCCAGCAGTCAAAGCAGGGGGCTTGCTACGCAGTATTTT. It specifies CASSQSRGLATQYF.

A few counts support this clone. The genes are TRBV6-4 and TRBJ1-5, with TRBD1 matching over 8 bases. CDR1 is MRHNA and CDR2 is SNTAGT in the germline V gene. V dropped 0 bases and J dropped 5; count of bases not matched to a gene: 12. The CDR3 is made up of 18 amino acids. The CDR3 nucleotides are TGTGCCAGCAGTGACTCGCGGGCAGGGGGCCCCCTTCATCAGCCCCAGCATTTT. This gives the protein CASSDSRAGGPLHQPQHF.

This clone has ten or more counts. The chain has TRBV6-5 and TRBJ2-1; D gene unclear. There are 14 residues in the CDR3. Between the trimmed V and J ends, which lost 3 bases and 0 bases, there was a span of 6 bases. The V gene's germline CDR1 is MNHEY and CDR2 SVGAGI. The chain's CDR3 is CASSYSSSYNEQFF. CDR3 sequence (DNA): TGTGCCAGCAGTTATTCTAGCTCCTACAATGAGCAGTTCTTC.

This clone was counted ten times or more. The chain carries TRBV27 and TRBJ2-1; possible D gene TRBD1, 6 bases. V lost 6 bases, J lost 4 bases, and 16 bases lay in between. Germline lookup yields CDR1 MNHEY and CDR2 SMNVEV (reference sequence). This CDR3 spans 15 amino acids. CDR3 DNA sequence: TGTGCCAGCAGACTGCCAGGGGCCGGGTACAATGAGCAGTTCTTC. Residues: CASRLPGAGYNEQFF.

This clone was observed many times. The chain joins TRBV7-9 to TRBJ2-6; 8 positions match TRBD1. This CDR3 comprises 17 residues. The trim removed 5 bases at V and 2 bases at J, leaving 8 bases unmatched. From germline, CDR1 is SEHNR and CDR2 FQNEAQ (reference sequence). Here the CDR3 reads CASSPGQGRTGANVLTF. In nucleotides, the CDR3 is TGTGCCAGCAGCCCCGGACAGGGAAGAACTGGGGCCAACGTCCTGACTTTC.

The rearrangement uses TRBV9 and TRBJ2-1, with 9 positions matching TRBD2. CDR1 is SGDLS and CDR2 is YYNGEE in the germline V gene. This CDR3 spans 18 amino acids. Losses at the gene ends were 3 bases for V and 0 bases for J; bases not matched to a gene: 10. The chain's CDR3 is CASSASGADISSYNEQFF. DNA for the CDR3: TGTGCCAGCAGCGCTAGCGGGGCCGACATTAGCTCCTACAATGAGCAGTTCTTC. The whole variable domain, filled in from reference TRBV9 and TRBJ2-1, reads DSGVTQTPKHLITATGQRVTLRCSPRSGDLSVYWYQQSLDQGLQFLIQYYNGEERAKGNILERFSAQQFPDLHSELNLSSLELGDSALYFCASSASGADISSYNEQFFGPGTRLTVL.

This clone was counted at least ten times. CDR3 sequence reads: CASSPGKDRTYEQYF. CDR3 coding DNA: TGTGCCAGCTCACCAGGGAAGGACAGAACCTACGAGCAGTACTTC. This chain joins TRBV18 and TRBJ2-7, with D perhaps TRBD1 (6 bases). The CDR3 totals 15 residues. V was trimmed by 2 bases and J by 2 bases, leaving 13 bases between them. Germline CDR1 reads KGHSH; CDR2 reads LQKENI.

This clone was counted between two and nine times. The CDR3 protein is CASSISGTEETQYF. Here the CDR3 DNA reads TGTGCCAGCAGCATCTCCGGGACAGAAGAGACCCAGTACTTC. J is TRBJ2-5 and V is TRBV2; 7 bases match TRBD1. CDR3 size: 14 residues. J gave up 3 bases and V 6 bases, and 7 bases lay outside the gene matches. Per the germline V gene, CDR1 is SNHLY and CDR2 is FYNNEI.

This clone was observed many times. The chain couples TRBV2 to TRBJ1-1, with 7 bases aligning to TRBD1. With V trimmed by 1 base and J by 5 bases, 13 bases remained unmatched. Germline CDR1 SNHLY, CDR2 FYNNEI. This CDR3 is built from 17 residues. CDR3 nucleotide sequence: TGTGCCAGCAGTGAAGATAAGACGTTGACAGGGAATACTGAAGCTTTCTTT. Translation: CASSEDKTLTGNTEAFF.

This clone was counted ten times or more. CDR3 DNA: TGTGCCACCAGCAGCCCCGGGGATCGAAACTATGGCTACACCTTC. This gives the protein CATSSPGDRNYGYTF. The chain recombines TRBV15 with TRBJ1-2, with no clear D. V was pared by 3 bases and J by 2 bases, with 13 bases between. The CDR3 loop spans 15 amino acids. Germline lookup yields CDR1 LNHNV and CDR2 YYDKDF (reference sequence).

This clone was observed many times. This chain's CDR3 is CASSAGTSGPGEQFF. CDR3 DNA: TGCGCCAGCAGTGCCGGGACTAGCGGCCCTGGTGAGCAGTTCTTC. The chain is built from TRBV10-1 and TRBJ2-1; 11 bases agree with TRBD2. CDR1 and CDR2 (germline): WNHNN, SYGVQD (reference sequence). Losses at the gene ends were 4 bases for V and 9 bases for J; bases not matched to a gene: 8. The length of the CDR3 is 15 residues.